This entry concerns a single T cell receptor beta chain. No antigen is known for it. One end of the junction varies from germline; a read error may be responsible. Patients were not receiving therapy at sample collection. T lymphocytes were enriched from thawed cells by negative selection, adding EpCAM beads for tumor-infiltrating lymphocytes. CCR7 was ignored; memory CD8 cells were sorted as CD8+CD4-CD45RA-. Produced via immunoSEQ multiplex PCR; TCRdb's table is partial and in-frame only. The table lists about 7,400 clones, approximately 66% of them singletons. The entry originates in a study of CD39 and CD103 CD8 tumor-infiltrating T cells. Notes on the study in general: DP TIL clonotypes were rarely found in blood or uninvolved lymph node.

This clonotype was sampled from a human donor with head and neck squamous cell carcinoma. The sample taken for sequencing was CD8+ T cells sorted from blood. Noted subset: total memory CD8 T cells (CD45RA-CCR7+/-) from blood or uninvolved lymph node.

The CDR3 nucleotides read TGCGCCAGCAGCCAAGATGGAGCAGGGATAGGCGAGCAGTACTTC. The encoded protein is CASSQDGAGIGEQYF. J is TRBJ2-7 and V is TRBV5-4; tentatively, D is TRBD1 (5 bases). Germline V gene sequence: CDR1 SGHNT, CDR2 YYREEE (reference sequence). The CDR3 sequence is 15 residues long.